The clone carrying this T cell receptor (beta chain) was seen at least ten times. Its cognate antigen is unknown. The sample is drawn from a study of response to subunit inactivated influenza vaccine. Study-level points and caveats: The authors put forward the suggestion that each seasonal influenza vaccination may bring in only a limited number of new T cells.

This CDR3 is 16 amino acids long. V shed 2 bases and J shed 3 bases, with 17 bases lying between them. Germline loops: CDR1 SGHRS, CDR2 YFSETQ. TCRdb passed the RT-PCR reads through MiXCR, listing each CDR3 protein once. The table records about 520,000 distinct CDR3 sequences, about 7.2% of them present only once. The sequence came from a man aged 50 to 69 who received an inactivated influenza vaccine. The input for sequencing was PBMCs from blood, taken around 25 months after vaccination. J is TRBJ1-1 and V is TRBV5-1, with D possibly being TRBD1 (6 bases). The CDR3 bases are TGCGCCAGCAGCTTCGCCCAGCTGGGGGCCTACACTGAAGCTTTCTTT. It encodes CASSFAQLGAYTEAFF.